This TCR beta chain was retrieved from a study of shared clonotypes between healthy human individuals. Study context: Every donor yielded three CD4 naive, three CD4 memory, two CD8 naive and one CD8 memory plate.

This clone was seen only a few times. CDR3 size: 11 residues. CDR1 and CDR2 from the germline V gene are SQVTM and ANQGSEA. V dropped 4 bases and J dropped 8 bases, with 9 bases sitting between them. Replicate PCRs for sorted subsets used around 200 ng DNA; this equaled around 29,000 T cell genomes. Some clones are missing from TCRdb's copy, which holds only in-frame ones; the method was immunoSEQ multiplex PCR. The repertoire holds over a million clones, with about 80% as singletons. This sequence joins TRBV29-1 and TRBJ2-1; D uncertain. The TCR comes from a young man in good health. Material: memory CD4+ T cells sorted from blood. Subset described: CD45RA-negative fraction. CDR3 protein: CSVGYGDEQFF. CDR3 sequence (DNA): TGCAGCGTTGGGTACGGCGATGAGCAGTTCTTC.